This entry concerns a single T cell receptor (beta chain). This CDR3 is built from 16 residues. From germline, CDR1 is LNHDA and CDR2 SQIVND (reference sequence). After removal of 3 bases from V and 1 base from J, the junction contained 5 bases not matched to a gene. The record originates from a study of blood T cell repertoires in COVID-19. Study information: The origin of the acute and convalescent COVID-19 samples was the United States, Italy and Spain.

Per the study methods: Estimated nucleated cell counts came from reference gene primer amplification. Data came from immunoSEQ multiplex PCR; TCRdb stores just in-frame clones and leaves some out. V and J calls plus clone size are reproduced from that table; the DNA served to infer D and trimming. The sample holds 200,000 to 300,000 clones, more than 90% seen once. Followed over time, Seattle patients had been enrolled while infection was active. Sequences were obtained from peripheral blood. This chain links TRBV19 with TRBJ2-2; 7 bases fit TRBD1. This clonotype was obtained from a person under 35 with COVID-19, enrolled during active disease. The CDR3 is CASSILGTENTGELFF. In DNA, the CDR3 is TGTGCCAGTAGTATTCTTGGGACAGAGAACACCGGGGAGCTGTTTTTT.